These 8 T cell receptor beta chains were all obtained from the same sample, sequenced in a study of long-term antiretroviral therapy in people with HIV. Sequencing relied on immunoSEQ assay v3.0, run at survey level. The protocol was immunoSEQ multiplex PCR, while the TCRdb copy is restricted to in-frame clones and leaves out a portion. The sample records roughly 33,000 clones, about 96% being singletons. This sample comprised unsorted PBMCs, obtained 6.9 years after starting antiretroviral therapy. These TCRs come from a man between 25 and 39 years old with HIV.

The CDR3 reads CASSGGNTEAFF. The CDR3 DNA sequence: TGTGCCAGCAGCGGGGGGAACACTGAAGCTTTCTTT. The chain is built from TRBV27 and TRBJ1-1; D may be TRBD1 (5 bases). Germline assignment: CDR1 MNHEY and CDR2 SMNVEV (reference sequence). V dropped 6 bases and J dropped 1 base, with 6 bases sitting between them. The CDR3 totals 12 residues.

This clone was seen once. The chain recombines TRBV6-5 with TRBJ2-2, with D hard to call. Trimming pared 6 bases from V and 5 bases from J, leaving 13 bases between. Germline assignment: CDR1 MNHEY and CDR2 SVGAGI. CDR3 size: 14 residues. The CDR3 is CASRMAALTGELFF. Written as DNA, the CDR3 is TGTGCCAGCAGGATGGCAGCGCTAACCGGGGAGCTGTTTTTT.

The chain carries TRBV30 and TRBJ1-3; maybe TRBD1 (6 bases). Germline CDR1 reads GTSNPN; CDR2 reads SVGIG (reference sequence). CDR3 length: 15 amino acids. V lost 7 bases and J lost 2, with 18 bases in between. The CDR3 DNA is TGTGCCTACAACACAGGGACATTTCCTGGAAACACCATATATTTT. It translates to CAYNTGTFPGNTIYF.

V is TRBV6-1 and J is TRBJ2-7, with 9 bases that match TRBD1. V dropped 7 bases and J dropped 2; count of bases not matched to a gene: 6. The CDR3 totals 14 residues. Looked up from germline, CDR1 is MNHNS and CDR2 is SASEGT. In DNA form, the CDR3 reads TGTGCCAGCATCCGGGACAGGGTGACCTACGAGCAGTACTTC. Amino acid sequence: CASIRDRVTYEQYF.

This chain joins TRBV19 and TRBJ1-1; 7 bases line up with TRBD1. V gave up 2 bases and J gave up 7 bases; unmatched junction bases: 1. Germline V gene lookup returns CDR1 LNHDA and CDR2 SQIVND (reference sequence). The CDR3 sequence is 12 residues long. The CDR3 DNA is TGTGCCAGTAGTATACACAGGGGTGAAGCTTTCTTT. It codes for CASSIHRGEAFF.

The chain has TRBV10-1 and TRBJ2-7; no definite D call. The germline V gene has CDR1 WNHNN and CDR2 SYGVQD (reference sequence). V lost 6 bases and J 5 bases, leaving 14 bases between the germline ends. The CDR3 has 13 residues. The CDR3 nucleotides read TGCGCCAGCAGAGACCGACCGACCGACGAGCAGTACTTC. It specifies CASRDRPTDEQYF.

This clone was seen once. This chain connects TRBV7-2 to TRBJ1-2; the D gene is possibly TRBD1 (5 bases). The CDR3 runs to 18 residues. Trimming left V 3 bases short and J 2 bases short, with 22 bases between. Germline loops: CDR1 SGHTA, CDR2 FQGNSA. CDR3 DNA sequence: TGTGCCAGCAGCTTTAGTGGTGGGGCGGGCCGACTGAACTATGGCTACACCTTC. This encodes CASSFSGGAGRLNYGYTF.

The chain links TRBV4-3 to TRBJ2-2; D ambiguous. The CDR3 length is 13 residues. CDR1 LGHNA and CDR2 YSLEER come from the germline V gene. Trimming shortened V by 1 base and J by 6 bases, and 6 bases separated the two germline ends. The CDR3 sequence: CASSQGEAGELFF. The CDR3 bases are TGCGCCAGCAGCCAAGGAGAGGCCGGGGAGCTGTTTTTT.